This TCR beta chain was identified in a study of cytomegalovirus exposure and HLA in healthy donors (dated 2017 in TCRdb). About the investigation overall: An earlier analysis of more than 550 of the donors reported roughly 300 Gb of sequence data and 95 million to 140 million unique TCR beta sequences obtained from about 170 million T cells. About 300 gigabases of sequencing data and around 80 million unique TCR sequences made up an early release that covered approximately 700 HLA-typed donors. Among the roughly 400 genotyped donors, approximately 76% belonged to the genetic ancestry cluster associated with self-reported Caucasian donors. The aim of the study was to test whether cataloging public T cell receptors could identify signatures of past pathogen exposure. The T cell repertoires of around 670 subjects were profiled by immunosequencing and related to cytomegalovirus serostatus. A separate validation cohort of roughly 130 different subjects was used in addition to the approximately 640-subject first cohort. To predict cytomegalovirus infection status, the study combined high-throughput TCR immunosequencing, statistical association of individual TCRs with disease status, and machine learning. A later analysis re-analyzed previously published TCR beta repertoires from 550 to 700 donors and added high-resolution HLA genotyping to study TCR occurrence patterns. The later analysis used no new phenotypic data to find candidate immune exposures, relying instead on TCR beta sequences and their occurrence across donors. In an earlier analysis of a few hundred of the donors, high-throughput TCR beta sequencing was used to judge whether each TCR beta V gene segment behaved as functional or pseudogenic. Donor age, sex, ethnicity and CMV serostatus were collected together with the repertoire data. A later genetic analysis used genome-wide SNP genotypes for about 60% of the roughly 670 donors, treating that subset as a discovery cohort. Every repertoire in the discovery cohort had been generated on one and the same sequencing platform. HLA typing included class I and class II loci at four-digit resolution. The number of donors typed differed by locus, with roughly 629-640 for A, B, C, DRB1 and DQB1, roughly 520 for DQA1, 600 to 610 for DPA1, and some 450 for DPB1. A handful of DR-DQ haplotypes were handled as single units for association and clustering because linkage in the cohort was strong. On average, roughly 240,000 unique TCR beta nucleotide sequences were sequenced per donor among some 430 genotyped donors of the cohort, with 15% to 20% of those sequences being non-productive.

Of note for this clone: This receptor's antigen is unknown. Qualities for individual bases were not recorded, and no much larger clone is one base off.

Based on the germline V gene, the CDR1 and CDR2 sequences are SNHLY and FYNNEI. V is pared back by 5 bases and J by 0 bases, with 16 bases lying between the germline termini. The CDR3 holds 16 amino acids from the cysteine to the phenylalanine. The DNA shown is the 48-base CDR3, in frame from base 1. Library creation used the immunoSEQ multiplex PCR assay. The multiplex PCR relied on a mix of 60 forward primers for TCR Vbeta segments and 13 reverse primers for TCR Jbeta segments. The CDR3 region of rearranged TCR beta genes was amplified from genomic DNA with a multiplex PCR assay. On the Illumina HiSeq System, the amplified TCR beta libraries were sequenced as 87-base-pair reads. The paper's processing steps were these. In a later analysis, roughly 80 million unique TCR beta chains were counted across the roughly 610 repertoires, and roughly 10 million of these chains were shared by at least two donors. Raw reads were error-corrected and collapsed into unique sequences by a nearest-neighbor algorithm in which closely related sequences were merged to remove PCR and sequencing errors. V, D and J gene segments were assigned by aligning CDR3 sequences to IMGT reference sequences. Each retained sequence needed at least a six-nucleotide match to both a V gene segment and a J gene segment. Rearrangements were classified as productive when the CDR3 lacked stop codons and remained in frame with V and J, and all other rearrangements were classified as non-productive. CDR3 was defined by IMGT convention, running from the second conserved V-encoded cysteine to the conserved J-encoded phenylalanine. The earlier analysis of 550 to 650 of the donors excluded any sequence lacking an unambiguous match to a single V gene segment. An earlier analysis of just under 600 of the donors called V segments functional above 56.7% productive rearrangements and segregating when the between-donor standard deviation exceeded 5%. A statistical classification framework was built to diagnose cytomegalovirus status from the catalog of TCR beta chain sequences. In a later analysis, TCR nucleotide sequences were compared against IMGT/GENE-DB human TR gene sequences so that V and J genes could be assigned. A later analysis assigned CDR3 sequences and most-parsimonious VDJ recombination scenarios with the TCRdist pipeline. A later analysis defined each TCR beta chain by its CDR3 amino acid sequence plus V-gene family, and excluded reads lacking a unique V-gene family. In a later analysis, several hundred highly shared, low-generation-probability nucleotide sequences were removed to address suspected cross-contamination and a sequencing artifact. A later analysis calculated a clonal expansion index for each public chain from normalized within-repertoire ranks of inferred template counts. In a later analysis, generation probabilities were computed with a VDJ recombination model fitted to out-of-frame rearrangements, and the resulting probabilities were checked against IGoR. In a later analysis, TCR-TCR, TCR-HLA and TCR-CMV co-occurrence was scored with hypergeometric tests, and a repertoire-size bias correction was applied to TCR pairs. To estimate false discovery rates, a later analysis permuted the HLA or CMV assignments 20 times. In a later analysis, co-occurring TCRs were grouped using DBSCAN, and TCRdist sequence similarity was added for clustering within HLA-allele-positive subsets. Repertoires with fewer than 30,000 or more than 120,000 public chains were left out of co-occurrence clustering, as were about 5 repertoires with anomalous nucleotide sharing. TCRdb took over this immuneACCESS table, retaining in-frame rearrangements with V and J assigned. Such tables are incomplete; in checked studies, under half of the missing clones stem from an unresolved V gene, and the remainder is unexplained. That table furnishes V, J and clone size, whereas the DNA furnished D and trimming. In this sample the table shows roughly 71,000 clones, about 66% of which occur a single time. About a fifth of the sample lies in the top ten.

In total, over 600 healthy bone marrow donors made up the cohort. At the time of sampling, all cohort members were nominally healthy, though unrecorded immune exposures were likely present. The donor tested CMV seropositive and was one of the 289 seropositive cohort members. Each donor provided a peripheral blood sample, and peripheral blood mononuclear cells were used for TCR beta sequencing. Genomic DNA extraction from the blood cell samples was performed with the Qiagen DNeasy Blood Extraction Kit. Paper-wide results and their limitations: For the cohort, immune exposure information was limited to CMV serostatus. Compared with the roughly 700-donor mean, donors in an Asian-associated ancestry cluster had fewer N-insertions in productive TCRs, according to a later genetic analysis. Because HLA typing was missing for some donors at each locus, association tests included only the typed subset. A group of highly shared sequence variants was considered likely to be a technical artifact of the sequencing pipeline. Only TCR beta chains were sequenced in this cohort, and the absence of alpha or paired-chain data limited detectable features. In a later analysis, HLA-associated TCR beta chains were found to be more clonally expanded and to have lower generation probabilities than equally common non-associated chains. Correlated functional status among segregating V segments might reflect linkage disequilibrium, but an unknown experimental factor could not be ruled out. When HLA alleles, especially DR and DQ, strongly co-occurred, TCR associations were difficult to assign to individual alleles. The presence/absence analyses assumed that sequencing depth was roughly uniform across donors, and that assumption may not be true. While some public TCRs were present in many individuals, most TCR sequences turned up only very rarely across donors. The classifier was reported to diagnose cytomegalovirus status with high specificity and sensitivity in both the original cohort and the validation cohort. According to a later analysis, most CMV-associated TCR beta chains appeared to be HLA-restricted, and the HLA associations seemed to be driven largely by CMV exposure. Because counts were too low, more than 15 rarely observed V segments, including chromosome 9 orphons, were excluded from the earlier analysis of several hundred of the donors. A further reported finding was that TCR beta sequences accurately predicted the HLA-A and HLA-B alleles for most subjects in the first cohort. Broadly in line with IMGT annotations, most TCR beta V segments showed up in productive rearrangements about 87% or about 30% of the time in an earlier analysis of several hundred of the donors. The study gave a list of 150 to 200 TCR beta chains associated with cytomegalovirus. A few of the identified cytomegalovirus-associated TCR beta chains were confirmed in vitro to be specific for cytomegalovirus antigens. It was suggested by the authors that the approach could potentially be generalized to other disease states and immunological phenotypes. Specific HLA alleles were associated with roughly 16,000 TCR beta sequences at a false discovery rate of 0.05 in a later analysis. A later analysis reported that several top co-occurrence clusters appeared linked to parvovirus B19, influenza, CMV and Epstein-Barr virus. The 87-base-pair reads could not distinguish some IMGT-functional V segments, including TRBV6-2 and TRBV6-3, so those segments were excluded. According to a later analysis, TCR association rates differed among HLA loci, with DRB1 alleles showing the most associated TCRs and HLA-C alleles showing the fewest. V-gene and J-gene trimming of TCR beta chains was associated with a missense DCLRE1C variant in a later genetic analysis, and the association was replicated in an independent cohort.

Material: PBMCs. Recombination joined TRBV2 with TRBJ1-1, with an unclear D gene assignment. The clonotype comes from a man aged 40-49 years in good health and CMV-seropositive. The DNA sequence follows: TGTGCCAGCAGTCGGTCAGGCTTATTTGTGAACACTGAAGCTTTCTTT. It translates as CASSRSGLFVNTEAFF.